This TCR beta chain was sequenced for a study of blood T cell repertoires in COVID-19. Study information: Collection of acute and convalescent COVID-19 samples took place in the United States, Italy and Spain. PBMCs, B-cell-depleted T cells, or T cells provided the cDNA or gDNA that made up the material.

This clone has at least ten counts. Methods used by the authors: By means of reference gene primer amplification, nucleated cell counts were estimated. TCRdb keeps only in-frame clones here, not all; method: immunoSEQ multiplex PCR. Clone size and the V and J calls come from that table; the DNA yielded D and trimming. The sample includes some 110,000 clones, under 80% of them seen just once. The sample consisted of peripheral blood. This sequence was found in a woman in her seventies with acute or convalescent COVID-19.

CDR3 sequence: CASSIDHGMGLRLAGGNNEQFF. DNA of the CDR3: TGTGCCAGTAGTATAGATCACGGGATGGGACTAAGACTAGCGGGGGGAAACAATGAGCAGTTCTTC. The chain employs TRBV19 and TRBJ2-1, with 13 bases matching TRBD2. CDR3 length: 22 amino acids. The V gene end was trimmed by 0 bases and the J gene end by 5 bases; junction bases not matched to a gene: 19. Germline loops: CDR1 LNHDA, CDR2 SQIVND (reference sequence).